The clone carrying this T cell receptor beta chain appeared a few times. What it binds is unknown. Mismatch with germline at one junction end may stem from a read error. The record originates from a study of T cells after yellow fever vaccination. At the level of the study: Researchers used SMART-Seq v4 Ultra Low Input to prepare fractions that had low cell numbers.

The authors made TCR cDNA by 5'RACE template switching, adding a universal primer site and UMIs. Via MiXCR, TCRdb re-called the 5' RACE reads, giving one row per CDR3 protein. Here the sample spans some 250,000 distinct CDR3 sequences, 6.9% being singletons. Study findings and constraints: There was a small share of clonotypes that showed up in both the CD4 and CD8 compartments. Clones that expanded after primary vaccination mostly reappeared after the booster (roughly 95% CD4, 88% CD8).

The CDR3 runs to 12 residues. Germline V CDR1 and CDR2: LGHDT, YNNKEL (reference sequence). This clonotype was sampled from a man aged 25 to 40 who received the YFV17D yellow fever vaccine. The material was CD4+ T cells sorted from PBMCs, obtained 15 days after the yellow fever booster vaccination. The V gene is TRBV3-1, the J gene TRBJ2-1, with D possibly TRBD2 on 5 matching bases. This chain's CDR3 is CASSLMDAGPRF. The CDR3 bases are TGTGCCAGCAGCCTCATGGACGCGGGCCCCAGATTC.